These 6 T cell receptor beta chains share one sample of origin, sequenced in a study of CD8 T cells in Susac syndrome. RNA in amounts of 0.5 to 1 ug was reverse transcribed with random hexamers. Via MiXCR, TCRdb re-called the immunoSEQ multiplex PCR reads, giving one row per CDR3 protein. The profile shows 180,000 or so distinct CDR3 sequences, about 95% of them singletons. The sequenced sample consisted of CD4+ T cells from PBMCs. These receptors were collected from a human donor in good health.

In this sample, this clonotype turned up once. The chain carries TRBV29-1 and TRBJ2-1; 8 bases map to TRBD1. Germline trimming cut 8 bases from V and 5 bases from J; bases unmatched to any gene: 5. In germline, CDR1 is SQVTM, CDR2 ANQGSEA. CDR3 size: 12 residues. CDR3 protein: CSTGTGNNEQFF. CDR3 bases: TGCAGCACCGGGACAGGCAACAATGAGCAGTTCTTC.

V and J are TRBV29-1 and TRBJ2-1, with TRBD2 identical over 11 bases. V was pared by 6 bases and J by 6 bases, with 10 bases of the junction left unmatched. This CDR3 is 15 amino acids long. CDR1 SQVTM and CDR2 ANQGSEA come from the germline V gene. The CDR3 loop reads CSVPTGLAESNEQFF. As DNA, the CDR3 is TGCAGCGTCCCCACGGGACTAGCGGAAAGCAATGAGCAGTTCTTC.

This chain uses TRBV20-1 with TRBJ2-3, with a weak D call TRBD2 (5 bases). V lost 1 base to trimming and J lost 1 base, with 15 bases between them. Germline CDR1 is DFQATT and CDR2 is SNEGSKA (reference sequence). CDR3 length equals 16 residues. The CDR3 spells CSARAIRRVGTDTQYF. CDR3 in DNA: TGCAGTGCTAGAGCGATTAGGCGGGTGGGCACAGATACGCAGTATTTT.

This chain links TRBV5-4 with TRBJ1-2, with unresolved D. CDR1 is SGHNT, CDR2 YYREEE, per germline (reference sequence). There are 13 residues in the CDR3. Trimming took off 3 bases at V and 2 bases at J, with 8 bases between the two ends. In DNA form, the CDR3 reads TGTGCCAGCAGCTCCAGGATCAACTATGGCTACACCTTC. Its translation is CASSSRINYGYTF.

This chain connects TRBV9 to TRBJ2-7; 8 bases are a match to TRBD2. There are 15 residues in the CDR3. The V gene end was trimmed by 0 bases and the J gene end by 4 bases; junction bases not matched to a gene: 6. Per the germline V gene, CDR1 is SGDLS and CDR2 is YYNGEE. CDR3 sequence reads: CASSVGSGRQYEQYF. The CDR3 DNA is TGTGCCAGCAGCGTAGGGAGCGGGAGACAGTACGAGCAGTACTTC.

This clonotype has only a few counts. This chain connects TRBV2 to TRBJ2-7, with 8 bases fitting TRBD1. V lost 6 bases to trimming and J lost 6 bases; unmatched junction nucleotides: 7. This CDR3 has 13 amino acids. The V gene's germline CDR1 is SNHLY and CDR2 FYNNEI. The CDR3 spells CASSLTGVSEQYF. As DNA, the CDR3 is TGTGCCAGCAGCTTGACAGGGGTAAGCGAGCAGTACTTC.